The 21 T cell receptor beta chains below come from one sample, sequenced in a study of CD8 T cells in ankylosing spondylitis. Overall study results and limits: Blood of patients with ankylosing spondylitis appeared to be characterized by a TCR beta motif of eight or nine highly homologous variants.

TCRdb processed the 5' RACE reads anew with MiXCR; each CDR3 protein has one entry. The sample includes more than 300,000 distinct CDR3 sequences, 6.5% to 10% of them seen just once. Their specific antigens are unknown. Material for sequencing was blood, either unsorted or a sorted T cell fraction (not recorded which). Source of these receptors: a male donor with ankylosing spondylitis.

As concerns this clonotype: At one boundary the junction diverges from the germline segment, which might be a read error. This sequence joins TRBV11-2 and TRBJ1-1, with D perhaps matching TRBD1 (6 bases). This CDR3 region has 14 residues. The germline CDR1 and CDR2 sequences are SGHAT and FQNNGV. CDR3 in amino acids: CASSPPTRRGQAFF. DNA of the CDR3: TGCGCCAGCAGCCCGCCAACCCGGAGGGGACAAGCCTTCTTT.

Many counts were recorded for this clonotype. This sequence joins TRBV29-1 and TRBJ1-1, with D uncertain. Germline V lookup: CDR1 SQVTM, CDR2 ANQGSEA. CDR3 length: 13 amino acids. Trimming stripped 2 bases from V and 1 base from J, with 8 bases between. CDR3 amino acids: CSVEPGRNTEAFF. The CDR3 DNA follows: TGCAGCGTTGAACCAGGTAGGAACACTGAAGCTTTCTTT.

This clonotype was found many times. This chain joins TRBV5-8 and TRBJ2-1; 9 bases are a match to TRBD1. This CDR3 has 14 residues. Germline assignment: CDR1 SGHTS and CDR2 YDEGEE. J was trimmed by 4 bases and V by 6 bases; bases with no gene match: 5. Here the CDR3 DNA reads TGTGCCAGCACCCCGGACAGGGGTTACAATGAGCAGTTCTTC. As protein: CASTPDRGYNEQFF.

This clonotype showed up just a few times. The chain is built from TRBV7-8 and TRBJ1-1; 9 bases agree with TRBD1. The CDR3 length is 14 residues. The trim removed 5 bases at V and 5 bases at J, leaving 6 bases unmatched. Germline assignment: CDR1 SGHVS and CDR2 FQNEAQ. In DNA form, the CDR3 reads TGTGCCAGCAGCACGACAGGGGGGAGTACTGAAGCTTTCTTT. This encodes CASSTTGGSTEAFF.

The chain recombines TRBV29-1 with TRBJ2-5; 8 bases are shared with TRBD1. The CDR3 totals 13 residues. Trimming at V came to 7 bases and at J to 5 bases, leaving 9 bases not matched to a gene. Germline loops: CDR1 SQVTM, CDR2 ANQGSEA. The CDR3 nucleotides read TGCAGCGCAGGGGAGGCAGGGGGCGAGACCCAGTACTTC. This translates into CSAGEAGGETQYF.

This chain uses TRBV20-1 with TRBJ2-3; D call uncertain. Looked up from germline, CDR1 is DFQATT and CDR2 is SNEGSKA (reference sequence). The CDR3 sequence is 15 residues long. The V end was cut by 6 bases, the J end by 2 bases, with 18 bases between. The CDR3 DNA reads as TGCAGTGCCACTCCTACTACACTGGTCACAGATACGCAGTATTTT. It translates to CSATPTTLVTDTQYF.

This rearrangement joins TRBV25-1 to TRBJ2-2; 12 bases match TRBD1. There are 15 residues in the CDR3. V dropped 4 bases and J dropped 7; count of bases not matched to a gene: 4. Germline values: CDR1 MGHDK, CDR2 SYGVNS. CDR3 sequence: CASSAGTGGFGELFF. The CDR3 bases are TGTGCCAGCAGTGCCGGGACAGGGGGCTTCGGGGAGCTGTTTTTT.

The chain combines TRBV5-1 with TRBJ1-1; possible D gene TRBD1, 6 bases. The V and J ends lost 5 bases and 4 bases respectively, with 12 bases between them. Germline V gives CDR1 SGHRS, CDR2 YFSETQ. The CDR3 covers 13 residues. As DNA, the CDR3 is TGCGCCAGCAGAACGGGGGCTTCCACTGAAGCTTTCTTT. It yields the protein CASRTGASTEAFF. The whole variable domain, filled in from reference TRBV5-1 and TRBJ1-1, reads KAGVTQTPRYLIKTRGQQVTLSCSPISGHRSVSWYQQTPGQGLQFLFEYFSETQRNKGNFPGRFSGRQFSNSRSEMNVSTLELGDSALYLCASRTGASTEAFFGQGTRLTVV.

This chain connects TRBV4-1 to TRBJ2-5; D gene unclear. V lost 3 bases to trimming and J lost 0 bases, with 11 bases between them. This CDR3 is built from 15 residues. Germline CDR1 and CDR2: MGHRA and YSYEKL. This chain's CDR3 is CASSHFRTDQETQYF. The CDR3, as DNA: TGCGCCAGCAGCCACTTCCGGACGGACCAAGAGACCCAGTACTTC.

This clonotype was picked up a small number of times. The chain uses TRBV5-1 and TRBJ2-1, with D maybe TRBD2 (7 bases). V gave up 4 bases and J gave up 0 bases, with 14 bases separating them. This CDR3 region has 16 residues. Looked up from germline, CDR1 is SGHRS and CDR2 is YFSETQ. The DNA of the CDR3 is TGCGCCAGCAGCCAAGGGGGACTATTCTCCTACAATGAGCAGTTCTTC. It is translated as CASSQGGLFSYNEQFF.

Only a few counts were recorded for this clonotype. The V gene is TRBV20-1, the J gene TRBJ2-5, with a weak D call TRBD1 (6 bases). The germline CDR1 and CDR2 sequences are DFQATT and SNEGSKA (reference sequence). This CDR3 comprises 13 residues. V lost 3 bases to trimming and J lost 7 bases, with 15 bases between them. The CDR3 protein is CSARVQGLGTQYF. CDR3 sequence (DNA): TGCAGTGCTAGGGTCCAGGGGTTGGGGACCCAGTACTTC.

This clonotype has just a few counts. This chain joins TRBV11-1 and TRBJ2-2; D is ambiguous. This CDR3 has 17 residues. The germline gives CDR1 SGHAT, CDR2 FQDESV (reference sequence). Trimming left V 5 bases short and J 10 bases short, with 26 bases between. CDR3 DNA sequence: TGTGCCAGCAGCCATCTGCGCTATAGTTTGTTGGCGAAGGAGCTGTTTTTT. Translated, it gives CASSHLRYSLLAKELFF.

This clonotype was observed a few times. The chain is built from TRBV9 and TRBJ2-1; 10 positions match TRBD2. The CDR3 covers 16 residues. Germline V gives CDR1 SGDLS, CDR2 YYNGEE. V shed 4 bases and J 2 bases; nucleotides not matched to a gene: 6. CDR3 in amino acids: CASSPSGRGPYNEQFF. CDR3 nucleotide sequence: TGTGCCAGCAGCCCAAGCGGGAGGGGCCCCTACAATGAGCAGTTCTTC.

This clonotype was seen only a few times. The chain employs TRBV5-1 and TRBJ1-2; D perhaps matches TRBD1 (5 bases). The length of the CDR3 is 17 residues. The germline V gene has CDR1 SGHRS and CDR2 YFSETQ. The ends were cut back, 1 base at V and 0 bases at J, with 16 bases in the middle. The CDR3 coding sequence is TGCGCCAGCAGCTTGAGTACCCCAGGGCTCCCTAACTATGGCTACACCTTC. It yields the protein CASSLSTPGLPNYGYTF.

Ten or more counts support this clonotype. The CDR3 bases are TGTGCCAGCAGCTCGCGGTTGGGGAATAGCGCTTTCTTT. This codes for CASSSRLGNSAFF. The chain employs TRBV7-2 and TRBJ1-1, with D hard to call. CDR3 length equals 13 residues. Germline-derived CDR1 and CDR2 are SGHTA and FQGNSA. V gave up 4 bases and J gave up 11 bases, with 17 bases separating them.

Only a few counts were recorded for this clonotype. The chain couples TRBV7-9 to TRBJ2-7; no reliable D call. CDR1 SEHNR and CDR2 FQNEAQ come from the germline V gene (reference sequence). Deletions cut 3 bases from V and 2 bases from J, with 11 bases between. The CDR3 is made up of 14 amino acids. The CDR3 sequence is CASSFRDTPYEQYF. As DNA, the CDR3 is TGTGCCAGCAGCTTCCGTGACACCCCCTACGAGCAGTACTTC.

This clonotype was seen only a few times. The chain combines TRBV9 with TRBJ2-7; 12 positions agree with TRBD2. Trimming took 0 bases from V and 2 from J; bases not matched to a gene: 0. The CDR3 has 15 amino acids. Germline V gene sequence: CDR1 SGDLS, CDR2 YYNGEE. CDR3 nucleotide sequence: TGTGCCAGCAGCGTAGGACTAGCGGGAGCCTACGAGCAGTACTTC. This codes for CASSVGLAGAYEQYF.

V is TRBV20-1 and J is TRBJ2-7; 12 nucleotides agree with TRBD2. CDR3 length: 14 amino acids. J lost 3 bases, V lost 3 bases, and 3 bases had no gene match. CDR1 and CDR2 from the germline V gene are DFQATT and SNEGSKA (reference sequence). The CDR3 DNA reads as TGCAGTGCTAGTGGGACTAGCGGGTTCTACGAGCAGTACTTC. Protein: CSASGTSGFYEQYF.

The chain's CDR3 is CASSGGTGAPHTQYF. The CDR3 region has the DNA TGTGCCAGCAGCGGCGGGACAGGGGCTCCGCATACGCAGTATTTT. This chain joins TRBV9 and TRBJ2-3; 10 bases fit TRBD1. CDR1 SGDLS and CDR2 YYNGEE come from the germline V gene. V lost 3 bases to trimming and J lost 7 bases; unmatched junction nucleotides: 8. CDR3 length equals 15 residues.

The V gene is TRBV9, the J gene TRBJ2-7; 7 nucleotides match TRBD2. There are 16 residues in the CDR3. J lost 1 base, V lost 7 bases, and 14 bases had no gene match. CDR1 SGDLS and CDR2 YYNGEE come from the germline V gene. CDR3 sequence (DNA): TGTGCCAGCGGAGACCCCCATCCGGGGGGATCCTACGAGCAGTACTTC. This encodes CASGDPHPGGSYEQYF. The full variable domain, rest sourced from reference TRBV9 and TRBJ2-7, is DSGVTQTPKHLITATGQRVTLRCSPRSGDLSVYWYQQSLDQGLQFLIQYYNGEERAKGNILERFSAQQFPDLHSELNLSSLELGDSALYFCASGDPHPGGSYEQYFGPGTRLTVT.

This clonotype was recorded a few times. CDR3 loop: CSARDLVTYEQYF. In DNA form, the CDR3 reads TGCAGTGCTAGAGATTTGGTAACCTACGAGCAGTACTTC. V and J are TRBV20-1 and TRBJ2-7; D remains ambiguous. V was clipped by 0 bases and J by 2 bases, with 8 bases between them. The CDR3 totals 13 residues. Germline V gives CDR1 DFQATT, CDR2 SNEGSKA (reference sequence).